Shown below are 19 T cell receptor beta chains from a single sample sequenced in a study of CD8 T cells in Susac syndrome. Roughly 0.45 to 1 ug RNA was reverse transcribed with random hexamers. TCRdb re-called the immunoSEQ multiplex PCR reads through MiXCR, storing one row per CDR3 protein. The sample has some 100,000 distinct CDR3 sequences, about 96% seen once. Sequenced material: CD4+ T cells from PBMCs. The receptors derive from a human donor in good health.

This clonotype has just one count. This chain connects TRBV29-1 to TRBJ1-1, with 7 bases aligning to TRBD1. Germline CDR1 reads SQVTM; CDR2 reads ANQGSEA. CDR3 length: 16 amino acids. J lost 2 bases, V lost 4 bases, and 13 bases had no gene match. Here the CDR3 reads CSVVGQGGISNTEAFF. The CDR3 nucleotides read TGCAGCGTTGTCGGGCAGGGGGGGATAAGCAACACTGAAGCTTTCTTT.

The chain joins TRBV7-2 to TRBJ1-5, with D perhaps matching TRBD1 (6 bases). The germline V and J ends were trimmed by 5 bases and 4 bases, with 12 bases remaining between them. Germline V CDR1 and CDR2: SGHTA, FQGNSA. This CDR3 contains 14 residues. CDR3 protein: CASSPGTLNQPQHF. In nucleotides, the CDR3 is TGTGCCAGCAGCCCCGGGACACTGAATCAGCCCCAGCATTTT. The variable domain in full, completed from reference TRBV7-2 and TRBJ1-5, reads GAGVSQSPSNKVTEKGKDVELRCDPISGHTALYWYRQSLGQGLEFLIYFQGNSAPDKSGLPSDRFSAERTGGSVSTLTIQRTQQEDSAVYLCASSPGTLNQPQHFGDGTRLSIL.

The chain carries TRBV12-3 or TRBV12-4 and TRBJ1-2, with TRBD1 identical over 10 bases. There are 13 residues in the CDR3. V was clipped by 5 bases and J by 8 bases; unmatched bases: 5. The CDR3 loop reads CASSRQGARGYTF. CDR3 sequence (DNA): TGTGCCAGCAGTCGACAGGGGGCGCGAGGCTACACCTTC.

The chain links TRBV9 to TRBJ2-7; weak D call: TRBD1 (6 bases). The CDR3 runs 14 residues. Germline CDR1 reads SGDLS; CDR2 reads YYNGEE. The V and J ends lost 4 bases and 3 bases respectively, with 14 bases between them. The CDR3 sequence is CASSPSTGVYEQYF. The CDR3 region has the DNA TGTGCCAGCAGCCCGTCGACAGGCGTCTACGAGCAGTACTTC.

The chain uses TRBV29-1 and TRBJ1-1; D may be TRBD1 (6 bases). The CDR3 is made up of 14 amino acids. Between the trimmed V and J ends, which lost 4 bases and 4 bases, there was a span of 16 bases. Per germline, CDR1 SQVTM and CDR2 ANQGSEA. Written as DNA, the CDR3 is TGCAGCGTTGTCGTCAGGGGTCAGGGCACTGAAGCTTTCTTT. This sequence encodes CSVVVRGQGTEAFF.

A word on this clonotype: A junction end diverges from the germline sequence, so it may reflect a read error. This chain connects TRBV19 to TRBJ2-7, with D perhaps TRBD2 (6 bases). This CDR3 contains 10 residues. CDR1 is LNHDA and CDR2 is SQIVND in the germline V gene (reference sequence). CDR3 amino acids: CALLARVAHF. CDR3 sequence (DNA): TGTGCGCTCCTAGCGAGGGTTGCCCACTTC.

V is TRBV23-1 and J is TRBJ2-7, with D perhaps matching TRBD2 (6 bases). TRBV23-1 has ORF status, its function being uncertain. The CDR3 runs to 17 residues. V was clipped by 4 bases and J by 4 bases, with 23 bases between them. CDR3 sequence reads: CASSLPSGERRLYEQYF. The CDR3 DNA reads as TGCGCCAGCAGTCTTCCGTCGGGGGAACGGCGGCTTTACGAGCAGTACTTC.

J is TRBJ1-5 and V is TRBV19; 8 nucleotides line up with TRBD1. The germline CDR1 and CDR2 sequences are LNHDA and SQIVND (reference sequence). The ends lost 8 bases at V and 6 bases at J; junction bases unmatched: 9. The CDR3 consists of 14 residues. The CDR3 coding sequence is TGTGCCAGTCTTGATCAGGGGGCGCTTCAGCCCCAGCATTTT. It specifies CASLDQGALQPQHF.

The rearrangement uses TRBV7-9 and TRBJ1-2; tentatively, D is TRBD1 (5 bases). Deletions cut 0 bases from V and 4 bases from J, with 12 bases between. The germline gives CDR1 SEHNR, CDR2 FQNEAQ (reference sequence). This CDR3 contains 15 residues. For the CDR3, the DNA is TGTGCCAGCAGCTTAGCGATTCGAGGGACCTATGGCTACACCTTC. Translated: CASSLAIRGTYGYTF.

The chain employs TRBV3-1 and TRBJ2-1; TRBD2 matches at 13 bases. J lost 7 bases, V lost 4 bases, and 10 bases had no gene match. Germline V lookup: CDR1 LGHDT, CDR2 YNNKEL (reference sequence). The CDR3 length is 17 residues. The CDR3 nucleotides read TGTGCCAGCAGCCCCATGACTAGCGGGGGGAGGGGGAATGAGCAGTTCTTC. This encodes CASSPMTSGGRGNEQFF.

This chain uses TRBV6-5 with TRBJ2-2, with 9 bases matching TRBD2. CDR1 is MNHEY, CDR2 SVGAGI, per germline. V dropped 6 bases and J dropped 13; count of bases not matched to a gene: 15. The CDR3 is 15 residues long. CDR3 nucleotides: TGTGCCAGCAGCAGTTACGGCAGCGGGGGGCCGGGGCTGTTTTTT. Translated, it gives CASSSYGSGGPGLFF.

The V gene is TRBV2, the J gene TRBJ1-2, with 9 bases lining up with TRBD1. This CDR3 comprises 13 residues. After removal of 7 bases from V and 7 bases from J, the junction contained 7 bases not matched to a gene. Germline lookup yields CDR1 SNHLY and CDR2 FYNNEI. CDR3 nucleotide sequence: TGTGCCAGCAATGGACAGGGGATGGGTGGCTACACCTTC. Translated: CASNGQGMGGYTF.

This chain links TRBV2 with TRBJ1-4, with D uncertain. The CDR3 is 14 residues long. Germline CDR1 reads SNHLY; CDR2 reads FYNNEI. Trimming took 3 bases from V and 4 from J, leaving 9 bases between them. The CDR3: CASSDKGVNEKLFF. The CDR3 DNA follows: TGTGCCAGCAGTGATAAAGGTGTTAATGAAAAACTGTTTTTT.

The chain carries TRBV9 and TRBJ1-6, with 7 bases that match TRBD1. J gave up 5 bases and V 4 bases, and 3 bases lay outside the gene matches. The CDR3 sequence is 14 residues long. Per the germline V gene, CDR1 is SGDLS and CDR2 is YYNGEE. The CDR3 DNA reads as TGTGCCAGCAGCCGGGACAGCCATAATTCACCCCTCCACTTT. Translated, it gives CASSRDSHNSPLHF.

The rearrangement links TRBV6-1 to TRBJ1-3; maybe TRBD1 (5 bases). The germline V and J ends were trimmed by 8 bases and 2 bases, with 10 bases remaining between them. Germline V gene sequence: CDR1 MNHNS, CDR2 SASEGT. The CDR3 extends over 13 amino acids. The CDR3 reads CASLRETGNTIYF. As DNA, the CDR3 is TGTGCCAGCCTCAGGGAAACTGGAAACACCATATATTTT.

This chain links TRBV3-1 with TRBJ1-1; D unclear. V was trimmed by 0 bases and J by 6 bases, leaving 14 bases between them. CDR1 and CDR2 from the germline V gene are LGHDT and YNNKEL (reference sequence). The CDR3 is 15 residues long. Written as DNA, the CDR3 is TGTGCCAGCAGCCAAGATCGGCGGGGTACCGCTGAAGCTTTCTTT. Its translation is CASSQDRRGTAEAFF. Drawing the rest from reference TRBV3-1 and TRBJ1-1, the complete variable domain is DTAVSQTPKYLVTQMGNDKSIKCEQNLGHDTMYWYKQDSKKFLKIMFSYNNKELIINETVPNRFSPKSPDKAHLNLHINSLELGDSAVYFCASSQDRRGTAEAFFGQGTRLTVV.

The chain joins TRBV27 to TRBJ2-7, with D possibly TRBD2 on 5 matching bases. Germline V CDR1 and CDR2: MNHEY, SMNVEV (reference sequence). Trimming cost V 2 bases and J 3 bases, with 11 bases left between them. The CDR3 has 14 residues. CDR3 coding DNA: TGTGCCAGCAGTTTAAGGGAGCTTAACTACGAGCAGTACTTC. Residues: CASSLRELNYEQYF.

The rearrangement joins TRBV4-2 to TRBJ2-1; D possibly corresponds to TRBD2 (6 bases). This CDR3 region has 11 residues. Germline loops: CDR1 LGHNA, CDR2 YNFKEQ. The V gene lost 3 bases and the J gene lost 16 bases, with 13 bases spanning the gap. The CDR3 region has the DNA TGTGCCAGCAGCCACGGCGGAGGGAGTTTCTTC. Its translation: CASSHGGGSFF.

This clonotype appeared once. The gene calls are TRBV2 and TRBJ1-1; 8 nucleotides line up with TRBD1. Germline CDR1 SNHLY, CDR2 FYNNEI. The CDR3 runs to 14 residues. J was trimmed by 4 bases and V by 2 bases; bases with no gene match: 3. The CDR3 loop is CASSELQGVTEAFF. The CDR3 DNA reads TGTGCCAGCAGTGAACTACAGGGGGTCACTGAAGCTTTCTTT.